Described below is a single T cell receptor (beta chain) sequence and its context. Its antigen is as yet unknown. This may be a read error, as it is one base from a much larger clone. The conserved closing phenylalanine or tryptophan is absent in this CDR3, likely reflecting a read error. What was amplified from RNA transcripts were TCR beta CDR3 regions. The study used the HTBI primer set for a first-round RT-PCR of the TCR CDR3. TCRdb independently ran MiXCR on the multiplex PCR reads; one entry per CDR3 protein. The sample yields 300,000 to 450,000 distinct CDR3 sequences, under 15% seen once. The ends were cut back, 10 bases at V and 1 base at J, with 10 bases in the middle. Per germline, CDR1 LNHDA and CDR2 SQIVND (reference sequence). The length of the CDR3 is 12 residues. The data are from a study of T cells in Graves' hyperthyroidism and ophthalmopathy. Findings and limits, study-wide: From stable hyperthyroidism, ophthalmopathy was set apart by a 13 V-J model. Most clonotypes expanded in the thyroid (above 0.001) were also present in blood.

Patients showing uncontrolled infection, other autoimmune disease, pregnancy or lactation were ineligible. This TCR came from a woman aged 18 to 35 with Graves' hyperthyroidism. What was sequenced was blood. This chain links TRBV19 with TRBJ1-2; D may be TRBD1 (5 bases). The chain's CDR3 is CATEGRNYGYTL. The CDR3 DNA follows: TGTGCCACCGAGGGGCGTAACTATGGCTACACCCTC.